A selection of T cell receptor beta chains follows, all from one sample in a study of OX40 agonist ivuxolimab in advanced cancers. Assay used: immunoSEQ multiplex PCR; TCRdb lists only in-frame clones, some missing. The table records fewer than 80,000 clones, roughly nine tenths of them present only once. The source was CD4+ or CD8+ T cells sorted from blood, collected in a trial of the OX40 agonist ivuxolimab. These receptors were taken from an adult with an advanced solid tumor such as melanoma, head and neck, liver or kidney cancer. Both conserved end residues are part of each CDR3. A D gene is named only where the DNA matches it firmly. Size values are once, few and many counts, or a class for expanded clones, and some rows have none.

CDR3 protein: CASSLEGALGETQYF
CDR3 DNA: TGTGCCAGCAGCTTGGAGGGGGCCTTGGGAGAGACCCAGTACTTC
J gene: TRBJ2-5
clone size: .
D gene: .
V gene: TRBV5-3

CDR3 protein: CASSRLQGGAYEQYF
CDR3 DNA: TGTGCCAGCAGTAGACTCCAGGGTGGTGCCTACGAGCAGTACTTC
J gene: TRBJ2-7
clone size: once
D gene: .
V gene: TRBV28

CDR3 protein: CASRNRENGYTF
CDR3 DNA: TGTGCCAGCAGAAACAGGGAAAATGGCTACACCTTC
J gene: TRBJ1-2
clone size: .
D gene: .
V gene: TRBV6-1

CDR3 protein: CASSLEGSNIQYF
CDR3 DNA: TGTGCCAGCAGCCTAGAGGGGTCAAACATTCAGTACTTC
J gene: TRBJ2-4
clone size: .
D gene: .
V gene: TRBV5-6

CDR3 protein: CAWSVTGRDHGYTF
CDR3 DNA: TGTGCCTGGAGTGTAACGGGCAGGGACCATGGCTACACCTTC
J gene: TRBJ1-2
clone size: .
D gene: .
V gene: TRBV30

CDR3 protein: CASSQEPLALNTDTQYF
CDR3 DNA: TGCGCCAGCAGCCAAGAGCCCCTAGCGCTAAACACAGATACGCAGTATTTT
J gene: TRBJ2-3
clone size: .
D gene: .
V gene: TRBV4-3

CDR3 protein: CASSLTGFVVYEQYF
CDR3 DNA: TGTGCCAGCAGTCTGACAGGGTTTGTAGTTTACGAGCAGTACTTC
J gene: TRBJ2-7
clone size: .
D gene: TRBD1
V gene: TRBV7-2

CDR3 protein: CASSPHGGSQETQYF
CDR3 DNA: TGTGCCAGCAGCCCCCATGGGGGCTCTCAAGAGACCCAGTACTTC
J gene: TRBJ2-5
clone size: .
D gene: .
V gene: TRBV7-3

CDR3 protein: CSVEPTGQGVTF
CDR3 DNA: TGCAGCGTTGAACCCACGGGACAGGGAGTTACCTTC
J gene: TRBJ1-2
clone size: .
D gene: TRBD1
V gene: TRBV29-1

CDR3 protein: CASSLESYEQYF
CDR3 DNA: TGTGCCAGCTCCCTGGAATCCTACGAGCAGTACTTC
J gene: TRBJ2-7
clone size: .
D gene: .
V gene: TRBV28

CDR3 protein: CASSPGLRSSYEQYF
CDR3 DNA: TGTGCCAGCAGCCCAGGACTGAGAAGCTCCTACGAGCAGTACTTC
J gene: TRBJ2-7
clone size: .
D gene: .
V gene: TRBV7-2

CDR3 protein: CASSFLDSPLHF
CDR3 DNA: TGTGCCAGCAGTTTTCTTGATTCACCCCTCCACTTT
J gene: TRBJ1-6
clone size: .
D gene: .
V gene: TRBV28

CDR3 protein: CASSPGTGTRTDTQYF
CDR3 DNA: TGTGCCAGCAGCCCGGGGACTGGGACGAGAACAGATACGCAGTATTTT
J gene: TRBJ2-3
clone size: .
D gene: .
V gene: TRBV11-2

CDR3 protein: CASSPKTSVGTDTQYF
CDR3 DNA: TGTGCCAGCAGCCCAAAAACTAGCGTGGGCACAGATACGCAGTATTTT
J gene: TRBJ2-3
clone size: .
D gene: TRBD2
V gene: TRBV7-9

CDR3 protein: CASGVGEGRDEQYF
CDR3 DNA: TGTGCCAGCGGCGTGGGAGAGGGGAGAGACGAGCAGTACTTC
J gene: TRBJ2-7
clone size: .
D gene: .
V gene: TRBV28

CDR3 protein: CAWSGQGNTEAFF
CDR3 DNA: TGTGCCTGGAGCGGACAGGGTAACACTGAAGCTTTCTTT
J gene: TRBJ1-1
clone size: once
D gene: TRBD1
V gene: TRBV30

CDR3 protein: CASSQTTLWGNEQFF
CDR3 DNA: TGTGCCAGCAGCCAGACTACCCTCTGGGGCAATGAGCAGTTCTTC
J gene: TRBJ2-1
clone size: .
D gene: .
V gene: TRBV28

CDR3 protein: CASSSQGRNTEAFF
CDR3 DNA: TGTGCCAGCAGTTCACAGGGGAGGAACACTGAAGCTTTCTTT
J gene: TRBJ1-1
clone size: few
D gene: TRBD1
V gene: TRBV27

CDR3 protein: CAISRDGQETQYF
CDR3 DNA: TGTGCCATCTCCAGGGACGGCCAAGAGACCCAGTACTTC
J gene: TRBJ2-5
clone size: once
D gene: .
V gene: TRBV10-3

CDR3 protein: CASSLDEGQEQYF
CDR3 DNA: TGTGCCAGCAGCTTAGATGAGGGTCAGGAGCAGTACTTC
J gene: TRBJ2-7
clone size: .
D gene: .
V gene: TRBV7-9

CDR3 protein: CASSEGQSNEKLFF
CDR3 DNA: TGTGCCAGCAGCGAAGGACAGAGTAATGAAAAACTGTTTTTT
J gene: TRBJ1-4
clone size: .
D gene: .
V gene: TRBV5-4

CDR3 protein: CASSSNKGPEKLFF
CDR3 DNA: TGTGCCAGCAGCTCCAATAAGGGACCCGAAAAACTGTTTTTT
J gene: TRBJ1-4
clone size: .
D gene: .
V gene: TRBV7-9

CDR3 protein: CASSENGGNQPQHF
CDR3 DNA: TGTGCCAGCAGTGAGAATGGAGGCAATCAGCCCCAGCATTTT
J gene: TRBJ1-5
clone size: .
D gene: .
V gene: TRBV6-1

CDR3 protein: CASSSTVNTEAFF
CDR3 DNA: TGTGCCAGCAGCTCTACAGTGAACACTGAAGCTTTCTTT
J gene: TRBJ1-1
clone size: .
D gene: .
V gene: TRBV5-6

CDR3 protein: CASSSRTGGFDTQYF
CDR3 DNA: TGTGCCAGCAGCTCCCGGACAGGGGGTTTCGATACGCAGTATTTT
J gene: TRBJ2-3
clone size: .
D gene: TRBD1
V gene: TRBV5-4

CDR3 protein: CASSYRTGFTGELFF
CDR3 DNA: TGTGCCAGCAGTTATAGGACAGGGTTCACCGGGGAGCTGTTTTTT
J gene: TRBJ2-2
clone size: .
D gene: TRBD1
V gene: TRBV6-6

CDR3 protein: CASSVRLNTEAFF
CDR3 DNA: TGTGCCAGCTCGGTCAGGCTGAACACTGAAGCTTTCTTT
J gene: TRBJ1-1
clone size: once
D gene: .
V gene: TRBV18

CDR3 protein: CASSLETVSAEAFF
CDR3 DNA: TGTGCCAGCAGCTTAGAAACAGTCTCTGCTGAAGCTTTCTTT
J gene: TRBJ1-1
clone size: .
D gene: .
V gene: TRBV7-3

CDR3 protein: CASNSGAPSYEQYF
CDR3 DNA: TGTGCCAGCAACAGCGGGGCCCCATCCTACGAGCAGTACTTC
J gene: TRBJ2-7
clone size: .
D gene: TRBD2
V gene: TRBV6-1

CDR3 protein: CASSLVTVSTYNEQFF
CDR3 DNA: TGCGCCAGCAGCTTGGTGACGGTTTCAACCTACAATGAGCAGTTCTTC
J gene: TRBJ2-1
clone size: .
D gene: .
V gene: TRBV5-1

CDR3 protein: CASSYHTEAFF
CDR3 DNA: TGTGCCAGCAGTTATCACACTGAAGCTTTCTTT
J gene: TRBJ1-1
clone size: .
D gene: .
V gene: TRBV6-6

CDR3 protein: CASSPIAGADEQYF
CDR3 DNA: TGTGCCAGCAGCCCTATAGCGGGAGCCGACGAGCAGTACTTC
J gene: TRBJ2-7
clone size: .
D gene: TRBD2
V gene: TRBV7-2

CDR3 protein: CASSSGTFQPQHF
CDR3 DNA: TGTGCCAGCAGCTCAGGGACCTTCCAGCCCCAGCATTTT
J gene: TRBJ1-5
clone size: .
D gene: .
V gene: TRBV7-2

CDR3 protein: CASSRFTGASGPYNEQFF
CDR3 DNA: TGTGCCAGCAGCCGTTTTACCGGGGCTAGCGGACCTTACAATGAGCAGTTCTTC
J gene: TRBJ2-1
clone size: .
D gene: TRBD2
V gene: TRBV11-3

CDR3 protein: CASSFQTGNNYGYTF
CDR3 DNA: TGCGCCAGCAGCTTCCAGACAGGGAATAACTATGGCTACACCTTC
J gene: TRBJ1-2
clone size: .
D gene: TRBD1
V gene: TRBV5-1

CDR3 protein: CASSPYLREGYTF
CDR3 DNA: TGTGCCAGCTCACCATATCTCCGGGAGGGCTACACCTTC
J gene: TRBJ1-2
clone size: .
D gene: .
V gene: TRBV18

CDR3 protein: CASSIGRDYGYTF
CDR3 DNA: TGTGCCAGTAGTATCGGTAGGGACTATGGCTACACCTTC
J gene: TRBJ1-2
clone size: .
D gene: .
V gene: TRBV19

CDR3 protein: CSVAGFSDTQYF
CDR3 DNA: TGCAGCGTTGCGGGGTTTTCGGATACGCAGTATTTT
J gene: TRBJ2-3
clone size: .
D gene: .
V gene: TRBV29-1

CDR3 protein: CASRNLAGGPVGEQFF
CDR3 DNA: TGTGCCAGTAGGAACCTAGCGGGAGGGCCCGTAGGTGAGCAGTTCTTC
J gene: TRBJ2-1
clone size: .
D gene: TRBD2
V gene: TRBV19

CDR3 protein: CASFGAGEQETQYF
CDR3 DNA: TGTGCCAGCTTTGGGGCAGGGGAGCAAGAGACCCAGTACTTC
J gene: TRBJ2-5
clone size: .
D gene: .
V gene: TRBV5-8

CDR3 protein: CASSYLGQGRNEQFF
CDR3 DNA: TGTGCCAGCAGTTACTTGGGACAGGGGAGAAATGAGCAGTTCTTC
J gene: TRBJ2-1
clone size: .
D gene: TRBD1
V gene: TRBV6-5

CDR3 protein: CASSKESTGPLGYTF
CDR3 DNA: TGTGCCAGCAGCAAAGAGTCTACAGGGCCACTTGGCTACACCTTC
J gene: TRBJ1-2
clone size: .
D gene: .
V gene: TRBV21-1

CDR3 protein: CASSLATAQETQYF
CDR3 DNA: TGTGCCAGCAGCTTAGCAACAGCTCAAGAGACCCAGTACTTC
J gene: TRBJ2-5
clone size: once
D gene: .
V gene: TRBV11-2

CDR3 protein: CASSSGQETQYF
CDR3 DNA: TGTGCCAGCTCCTCGGGCCAAGAGACCCAGTACTTC
J gene: TRBJ2-5
clone size: .
D gene: .
V gene: TRBV18

CDR3 protein: CASSARTGGNQPQHF
CDR3 DNA: TGTGCCAGCAGTGCGAGGACAGGGGGCAATCAGCCCCAGCATTTT
J gene: TRBJ1-5
clone size: .
D gene: TRBD1
V gene: TRBV28

CDR3 protein: CASQGEKLFF
CDR3 DNA: TGTGCCAGTCAGGGTGAAAAACTGTTTTTT
J gene: TRBJ1-4
clone size: .
D gene: .
V gene: TRBV19

CDR3 protein: CASSQQTRYNEQFF
CDR3 DNA: TGTGCCAGCAGCCAACAAACTAGATACAATGAGCAGTTCTTC
J gene: TRBJ2-1
clone size: .
D gene: .
V gene: TRBV5-4

CDR3 protein: CASSLRVYTEAFF
CDR3 DNA: TGTGCCAGCAGCTTAAGGGTATACACTGAAGCTTTCTTT
J gene: TRBJ1-1
clone size: .
D gene: .
V gene: TRBV7-2

CDR3 protein: CASSSQRDEQFF
CDR3 DNA: TGTGCCAGCAGTTCCCAGCGCGATGAGCAGTTCTTC
J gene: TRBJ2-1
clone size: .
D gene: .
V gene: TRBV28

CDR3 protein: CASSTGVGSRYGYTF
CDR3 DNA: TGTGCCAGCAGCACCGGGGTGGGCAGCCGCTATGGCTACACCTTC
J gene: TRBJ1-2
clone size: .
D gene: .
V gene: TRBV7-2